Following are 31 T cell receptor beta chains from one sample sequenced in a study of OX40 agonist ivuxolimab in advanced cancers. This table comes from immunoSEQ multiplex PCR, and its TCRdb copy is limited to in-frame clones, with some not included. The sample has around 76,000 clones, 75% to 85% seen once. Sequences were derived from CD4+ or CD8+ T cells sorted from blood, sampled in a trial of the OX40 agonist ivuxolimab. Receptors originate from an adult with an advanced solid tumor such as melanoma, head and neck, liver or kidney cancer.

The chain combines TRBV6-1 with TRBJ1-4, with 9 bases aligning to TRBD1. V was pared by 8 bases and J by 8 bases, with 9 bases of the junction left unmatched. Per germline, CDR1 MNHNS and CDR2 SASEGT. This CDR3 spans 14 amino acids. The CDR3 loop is CASEGRTGDEKLFF. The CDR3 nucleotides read TGTGCCAGCGAAGGGAGGACAGGGGACGAAAAACTGTTTTTT.

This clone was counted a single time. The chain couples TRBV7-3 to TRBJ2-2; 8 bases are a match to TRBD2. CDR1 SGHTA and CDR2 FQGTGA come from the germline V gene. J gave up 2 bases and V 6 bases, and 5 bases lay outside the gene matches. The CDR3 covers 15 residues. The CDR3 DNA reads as TGTGCCAGCAGGGACCGGACTAGCAACACCGGGGAGCTGTTTTTT. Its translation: CASRDRTSNTGELFF.

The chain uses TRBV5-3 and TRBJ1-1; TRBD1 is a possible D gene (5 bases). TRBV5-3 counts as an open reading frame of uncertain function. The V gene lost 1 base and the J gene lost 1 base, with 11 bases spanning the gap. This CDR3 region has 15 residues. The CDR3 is CARSLSGTPNTEAFF. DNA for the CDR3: TGTGCCAGAAGCTTGTCCGGGACGCCGAACACTGAAGCTTTCTTT.

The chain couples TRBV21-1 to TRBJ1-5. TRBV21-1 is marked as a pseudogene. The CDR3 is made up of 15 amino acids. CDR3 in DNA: TGTGCCAGCAGCAAAGCGGCGGGGCACGGGCAGCCCCAGCATTTT. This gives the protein CASSKAAGHGQPQHF.

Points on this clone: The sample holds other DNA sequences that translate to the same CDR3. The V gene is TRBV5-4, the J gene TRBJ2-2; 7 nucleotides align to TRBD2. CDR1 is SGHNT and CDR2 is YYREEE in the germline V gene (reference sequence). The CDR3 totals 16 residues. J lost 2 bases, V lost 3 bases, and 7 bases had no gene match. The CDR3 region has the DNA TGTGCCAGCAGCTCTGGGGGGGGTACAAACACCGGGGAGCTGTTTTTT. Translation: CASSSGGGTNTGELFF. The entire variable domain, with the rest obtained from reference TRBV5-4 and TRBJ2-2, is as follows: ETGVTQSPTHLIKTRGQQVTLRCSSQSGHNTVSWYQQALGQGPQFIFQYYREEENGRGNFPPRFSGLQFPNYSSELNVNALELDDSALYLCASSSGGGTNTGELFFGEGSRLTVL.

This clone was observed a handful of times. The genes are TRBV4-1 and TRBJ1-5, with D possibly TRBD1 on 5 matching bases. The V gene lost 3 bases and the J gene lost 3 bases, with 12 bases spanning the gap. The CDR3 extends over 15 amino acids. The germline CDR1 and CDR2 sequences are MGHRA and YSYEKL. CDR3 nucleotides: TGCGCCAGCAGCCAGGATGGACAATACAATCAGCCCCAGCATTTT. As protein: CASSQDGQYNQPQHF.

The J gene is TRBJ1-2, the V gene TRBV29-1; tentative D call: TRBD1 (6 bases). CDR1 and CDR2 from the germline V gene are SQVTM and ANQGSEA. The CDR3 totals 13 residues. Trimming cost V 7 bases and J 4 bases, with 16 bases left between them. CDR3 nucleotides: TGCAGCGCCGGACAGACAGATACCTATGGCTACACCTTC. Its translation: CSAGQTDTYGYTF. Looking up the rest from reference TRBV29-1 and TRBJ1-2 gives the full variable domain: SAVISQKPSRDICQRGTSLTIQCQVDSQVTMMFWYRQQPGQSLTLIATANQGSEATYESGFVIDKFPISRPNLTFSTLTVSNMSPEDSSIYLCSAGQTDTYGYTFGSGTRLTVV.

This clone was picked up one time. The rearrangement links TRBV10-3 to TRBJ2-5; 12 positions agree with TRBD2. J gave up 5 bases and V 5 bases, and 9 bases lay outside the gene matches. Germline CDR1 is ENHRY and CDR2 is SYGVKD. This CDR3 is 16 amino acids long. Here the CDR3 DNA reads TGTGCCATCAGTACTAGCGGGGGGCTATCCGGGGAGACCCAGTACTTC. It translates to CAISTSGGLSGETQYF.

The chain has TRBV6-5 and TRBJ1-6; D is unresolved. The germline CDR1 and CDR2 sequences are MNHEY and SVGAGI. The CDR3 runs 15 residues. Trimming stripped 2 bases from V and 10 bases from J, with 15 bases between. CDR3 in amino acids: CASSYDVKARSPLHF. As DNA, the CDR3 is TGTGCCAGCAGTTACGACGTAAAAGCTAGGTCACCCCTCCACTTT.

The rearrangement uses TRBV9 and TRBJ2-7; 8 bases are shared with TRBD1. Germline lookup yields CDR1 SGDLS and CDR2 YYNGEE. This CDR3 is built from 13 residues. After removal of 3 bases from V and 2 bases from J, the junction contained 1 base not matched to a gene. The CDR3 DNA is TGTGCCAGCAGCGGACAGGGGACCTACGAGCAGTACTTC. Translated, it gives CASSGQGTYEQYF.

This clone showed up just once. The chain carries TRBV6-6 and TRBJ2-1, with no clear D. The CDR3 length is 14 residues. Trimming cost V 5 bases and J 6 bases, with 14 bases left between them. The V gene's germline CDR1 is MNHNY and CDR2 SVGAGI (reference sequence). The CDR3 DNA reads TGTGCCAGCAGTGATCCGGTCGGTCGCAATGAGCAGTTCTTC. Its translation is CASSDPVGRNEQFF.

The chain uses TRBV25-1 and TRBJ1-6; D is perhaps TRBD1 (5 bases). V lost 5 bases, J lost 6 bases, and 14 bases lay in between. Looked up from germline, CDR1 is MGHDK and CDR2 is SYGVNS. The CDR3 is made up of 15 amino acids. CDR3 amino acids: CASSTGTGGNSPLHF. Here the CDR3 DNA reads TGTGCCAGCAGTACCGGGACCGGAGGTAATTCACCCCTCCACTTT.

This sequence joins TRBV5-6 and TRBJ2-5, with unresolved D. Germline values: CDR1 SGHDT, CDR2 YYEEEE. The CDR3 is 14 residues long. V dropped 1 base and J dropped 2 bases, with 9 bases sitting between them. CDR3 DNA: TGTGCCAGCAGCTTGCCCACCCTACAAGAGACCCAGTACTTC. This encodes CASSLPTLQETQYF.

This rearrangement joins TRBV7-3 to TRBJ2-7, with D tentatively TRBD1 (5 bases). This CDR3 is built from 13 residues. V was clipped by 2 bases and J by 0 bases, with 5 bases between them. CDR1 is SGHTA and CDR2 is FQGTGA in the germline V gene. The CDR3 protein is CASSLDSSYEQYF. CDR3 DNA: TGTGCCAGCAGCTTAGACAGCTCCTACGAGCAGTACTTC.

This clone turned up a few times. The CDR3 here is CASRQGSQQHSPLHF. The CDR3 DNA follows: TGTGCCAGCAGACAGGGGTCACAGCAACATTCACCCCTCCACTTT. The J gene is TRBJ1-6, the V gene TRBV6-5; TRBD1 matches at 7 bases. Germline V CDR1 and CDR2: MNHEY, SVGAGI. This CDR3 is 15 amino acids long. V was pared by 6 bases and J by 8 bases, with 10 bases of the junction left unmatched.

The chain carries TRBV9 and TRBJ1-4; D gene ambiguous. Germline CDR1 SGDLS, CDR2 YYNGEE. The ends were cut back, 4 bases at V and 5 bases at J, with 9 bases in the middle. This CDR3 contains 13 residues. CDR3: CASSSPVNEKLFF. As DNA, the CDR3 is TGTGCCAGCAGCTCCCCGGTCAATGAAAAACTGTTTTTT.

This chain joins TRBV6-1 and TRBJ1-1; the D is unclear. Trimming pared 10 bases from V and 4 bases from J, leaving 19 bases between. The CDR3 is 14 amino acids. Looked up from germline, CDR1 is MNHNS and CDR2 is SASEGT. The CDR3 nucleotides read TGTGCCACCACTCTCACTTCGGGCGGCACTGAAGCTTTCTTT. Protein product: CATTLTSGGTEAFF.

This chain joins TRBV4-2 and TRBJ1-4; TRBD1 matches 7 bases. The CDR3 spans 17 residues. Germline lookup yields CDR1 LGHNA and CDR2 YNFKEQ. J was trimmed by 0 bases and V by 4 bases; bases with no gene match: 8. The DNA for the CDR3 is TGTGCCAGCAGCCCTTTGGCGGGGACAGCAACTAATGAAAAACTGTTTTTT. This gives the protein CASSPLAGTATNEKLFF.

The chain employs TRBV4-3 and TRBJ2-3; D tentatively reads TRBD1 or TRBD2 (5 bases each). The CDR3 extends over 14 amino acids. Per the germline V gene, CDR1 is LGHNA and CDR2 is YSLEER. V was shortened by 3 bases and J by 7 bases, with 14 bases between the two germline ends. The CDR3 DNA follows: TGCGCCAGCAGCCAGGACGGGGCTACGTATACGCAGTATTTT. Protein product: CASSQDGATYTQYF.

The CDR3, as DNA: TGTGCCAGCAGCTTTGACAGGCGATACAATGAGCAGTTCTTC. Translated, it gives CASSFDRRYNEQFF. The V gene is TRBV7-2, the J gene TRBJ2-1; the D gene is possibly TRBD1 (6 bases). With 3 bases removed from V and 4 bases from J, the gap between germline ends came to 10 bases. This CDR3 spans 14 amino acids. Looked up from germline, CDR1 is SGHTA and CDR2 is FQGNSA.

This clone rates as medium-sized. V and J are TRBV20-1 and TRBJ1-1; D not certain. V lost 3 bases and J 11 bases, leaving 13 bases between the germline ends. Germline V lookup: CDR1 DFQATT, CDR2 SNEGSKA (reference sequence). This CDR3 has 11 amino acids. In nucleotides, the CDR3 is TGCAGTGCTAGTTATGCCTCGAGGGCTTTCTTT. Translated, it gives CSASYASRAFF.

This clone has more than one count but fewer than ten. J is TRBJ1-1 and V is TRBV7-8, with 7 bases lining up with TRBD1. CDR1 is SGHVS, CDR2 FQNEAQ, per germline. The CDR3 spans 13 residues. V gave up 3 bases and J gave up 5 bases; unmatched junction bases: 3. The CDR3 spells CASSFQGETEAFF. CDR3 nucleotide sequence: TGTGCCAGCAGCTTTCAGGGGGAGACTGAAGCTTTCTTT.

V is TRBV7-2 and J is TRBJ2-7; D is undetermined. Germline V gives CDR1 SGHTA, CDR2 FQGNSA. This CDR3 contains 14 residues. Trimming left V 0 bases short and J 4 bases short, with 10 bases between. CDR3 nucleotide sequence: TGTGCCAGCAGCTTAGCCGGTTTTGGGTACGAGCAGTACTTC. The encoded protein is CASSLAGFGYEQYF.

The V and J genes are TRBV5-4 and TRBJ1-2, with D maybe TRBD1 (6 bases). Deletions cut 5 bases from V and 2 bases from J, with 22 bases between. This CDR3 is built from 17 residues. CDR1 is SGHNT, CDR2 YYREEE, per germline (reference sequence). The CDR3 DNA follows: TGTGCCAGCAGACCTGGTACCCGGGGGCGAAGAAACTATGGCTACACCTTC. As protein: CASRPGTRGRRNYGYTF.

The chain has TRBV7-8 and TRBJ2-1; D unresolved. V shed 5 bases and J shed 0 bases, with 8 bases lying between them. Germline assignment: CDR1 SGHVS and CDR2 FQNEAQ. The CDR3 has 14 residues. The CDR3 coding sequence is TGTGCCAGCAGCCTCGAAAGCTCCTACAATGAGCAGTTCTTC. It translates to CASSLESSYNEQFF. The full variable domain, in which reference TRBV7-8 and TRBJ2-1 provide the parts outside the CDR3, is GAGVSQSPRYKVAKRGQDVALRCDPISGHVSLFWYQQALGQGPEFLTYFQNEAQLDKSGLPSDRFFAERPEGSVSTLKIQRTQQEDSAVYLCASSLESSYNEQFFGPGTRLTVL.

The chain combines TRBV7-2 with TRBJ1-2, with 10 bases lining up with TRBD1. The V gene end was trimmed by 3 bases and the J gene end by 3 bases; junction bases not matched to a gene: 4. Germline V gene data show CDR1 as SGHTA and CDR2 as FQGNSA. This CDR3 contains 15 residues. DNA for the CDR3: TGTGCCAGCAGCTTCCCGACAGGGGGCGACTATGGCTACACCTTC. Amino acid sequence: CASSFPTGGDYGYTF.

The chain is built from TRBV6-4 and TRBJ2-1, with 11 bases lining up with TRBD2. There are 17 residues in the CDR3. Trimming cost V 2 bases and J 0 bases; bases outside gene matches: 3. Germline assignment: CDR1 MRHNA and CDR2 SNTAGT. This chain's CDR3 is CASSDRTSGSSYNEQFF. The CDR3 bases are TGTGCCAGCAGTGACCGTACTAGCGGGAGCTCCTACAATGAGCAGTTCTTC.

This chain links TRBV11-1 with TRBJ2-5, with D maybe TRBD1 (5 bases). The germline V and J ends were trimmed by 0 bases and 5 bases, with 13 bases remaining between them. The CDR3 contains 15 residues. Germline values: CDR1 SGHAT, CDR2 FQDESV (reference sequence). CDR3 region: CASSLAPRVRETQYF. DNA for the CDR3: TGTGCCAGCAGCTTAGCGCCCAGGGTCCGGGAGACCCAGTACTTC.

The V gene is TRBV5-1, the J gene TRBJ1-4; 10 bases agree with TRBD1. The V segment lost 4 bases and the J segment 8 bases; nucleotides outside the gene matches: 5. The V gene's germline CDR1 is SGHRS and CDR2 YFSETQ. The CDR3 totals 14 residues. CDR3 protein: CASSPGTGEEKLFF. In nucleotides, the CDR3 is TGCGCCAGCAGCCCCGGGACAGGGGAAGAAAAACTGTTTTTT. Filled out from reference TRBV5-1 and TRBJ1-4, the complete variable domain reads KAGVTQTPRYLIKTRGQQVTLSCSPISGHRSVSWYQQTPGQGLQFLFEYFSETQRNKGNFPGRFSGRQFSNSRSEMNVSTLELGDSALYLCASSPGTGEEKLFFGSGTQLSVL.

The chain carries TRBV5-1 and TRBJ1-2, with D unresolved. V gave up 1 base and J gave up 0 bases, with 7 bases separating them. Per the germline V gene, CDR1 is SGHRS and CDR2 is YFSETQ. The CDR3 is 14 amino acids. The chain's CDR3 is CASSLSLANYGYTF. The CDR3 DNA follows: TGCGCCAGCAGCTTGTCCCTTGCTAACTATGGCTACACCTTC.

CDR3 DNA sequence: TGTGCCAGCAGTTTACATCCTGAGGGAGCCTATGGCTACACCTTC. Translated: CASSLHPEGAYGYTF. V usage is TRBV27 and J usage is TRBJ1-2; D unresolved. Germline V gives CDR1 MNHEY, CDR2 SMNVEV (reference sequence). This CDR3 is built from 15 residues. Trimming left V 2 bases short and J 4 bases short, with 14 bases between.